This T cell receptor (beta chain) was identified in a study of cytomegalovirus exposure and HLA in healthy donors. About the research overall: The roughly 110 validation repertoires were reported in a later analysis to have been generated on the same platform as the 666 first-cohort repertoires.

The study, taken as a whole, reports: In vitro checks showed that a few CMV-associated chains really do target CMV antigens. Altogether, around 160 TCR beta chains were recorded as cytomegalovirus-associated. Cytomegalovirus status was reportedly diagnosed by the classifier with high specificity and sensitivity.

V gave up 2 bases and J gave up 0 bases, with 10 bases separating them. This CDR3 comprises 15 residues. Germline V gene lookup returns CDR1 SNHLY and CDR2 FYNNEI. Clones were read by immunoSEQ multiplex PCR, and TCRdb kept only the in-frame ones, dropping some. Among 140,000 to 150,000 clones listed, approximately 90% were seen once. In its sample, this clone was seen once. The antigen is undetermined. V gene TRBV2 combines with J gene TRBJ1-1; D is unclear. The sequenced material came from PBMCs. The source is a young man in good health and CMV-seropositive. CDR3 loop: CASSEWSGMNTEAFF. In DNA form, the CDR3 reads TGTGCCAGCAGTGAATGGTCAGGCATGAACACTGAAGCTTTCTTT. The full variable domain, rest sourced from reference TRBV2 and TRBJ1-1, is EPEVTQTPSHQVTQMGQEVILRCVPISNHLYFYWYRQILGQKVEFLVSFYNNEISEKSEIFDDQFSVERPDGSNFTLKIRSTKLEDSAMYFCASSEWSGMNTEAFFGQGTRLTVV.